The clone carrying this T cell receptor (beta chain) came up a few times. This record comes from a study of blood T cell repertoires in COVID-19. Between the trimmed V and J ends, which lost 3 bases and 6 bases, there was a span of 14 bases. CDR3 length: 15 amino acids. Germline V CDR1 and CDR2: SNHLY, FYNNEI. The repertoire was sequenced with immunoSEQ multiplex PCR; TCRdb's copy has only in-frame clones and lacks some. In the table there are approximately 240,000 clones, 65% to 85% of which are singletons. Source material: peripheral blood. The origin of this receptor is a woman under 40 who had recovered from COVID-19. This chain joins TRBV2 and TRBJ2-2; tentatively, D is TRBD2 (5 bases). The chain's CDR3 is CASSDRIATAGELFF. CDR3 nucleotide sequence: TGTGCCAGCAGTGACCGGATAGCGACCGCCGGGGAGCTGTTTTTT.